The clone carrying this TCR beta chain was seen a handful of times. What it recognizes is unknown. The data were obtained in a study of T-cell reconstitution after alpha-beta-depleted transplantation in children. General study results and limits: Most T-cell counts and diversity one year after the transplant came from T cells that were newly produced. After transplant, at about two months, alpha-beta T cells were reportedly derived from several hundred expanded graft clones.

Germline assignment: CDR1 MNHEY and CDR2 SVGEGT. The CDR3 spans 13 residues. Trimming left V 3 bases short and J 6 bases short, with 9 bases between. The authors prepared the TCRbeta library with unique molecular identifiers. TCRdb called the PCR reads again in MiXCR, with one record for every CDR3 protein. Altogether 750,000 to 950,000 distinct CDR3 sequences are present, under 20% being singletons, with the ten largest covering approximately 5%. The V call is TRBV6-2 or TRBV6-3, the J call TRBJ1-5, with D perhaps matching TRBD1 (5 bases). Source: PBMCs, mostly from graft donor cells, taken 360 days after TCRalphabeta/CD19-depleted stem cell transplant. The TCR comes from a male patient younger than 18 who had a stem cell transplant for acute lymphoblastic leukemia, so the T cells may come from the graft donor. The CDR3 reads CASSYQGGQPQHF. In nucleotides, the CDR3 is TGTGCCAGCAGTTATCAGGGCGGTCAGCCCCAGCATTTT.